This TCR beta chain appears in the sequencing data of a study of CD8 T cells in ankylosing spondylitis. This clonotype was observed a handful of times. Antigen: not known. Study observations and caveats: Disease-linked clones, CD8+, were relatively rare in peripheral blood.

Germline CDR1 MGHRA, CDR2 YSYEKL. The CDR3 is made up of 16 amino acids. V lost 3 bases, J lost 2 bases, and 16 bases lay in between. TCRdb fed the 5' RACE reads into MiXCR, producing one record per CDR3 protein. The sample includes about 250,000 distinct CDR3 sequences, 10% of them seen just once. This chain links TRBV4-1 with TRBJ2-5; D could derive from TRBD1 or TRBD2 (6 bases each). The specimen sequenced was blood, either unsorted or a sorted T cell fraction (not recorded which). The TCR originated in a male donor with ankylosing spondylitis or in good health (not recorded which). The CDR3 bases are TGCGCCAGCAGCCATCCAACGGGGGCCCCTCAAGAGACCCAGTACTTC. Protein product: CASSHPTGAPQETQYF.